The next 21 T cell receptor beta chains were all read from a single sample in a study of T cell repertoires in cytomegalovirus infection. TCRdb analysed the reads with MiXCR anew, one entry per CDR3 protein. The table lists roughly 500,000 distinct CDR3 sequences, 30% to 35% of them singletons. Antigens of these TCRs are unknown. The source was cultured PBMCs, collected from culture after CMV antigen stimulation. All receptors come from a human donor in good health (CMV status not recorded). Some clones in this sample may be carry-over from other donors' samples.

This clonotype has just a few counts. The chain uses TRBV4-3 and TRBJ2-2; D not certain. Germline V gene sequence: CDR1 LGHNA, CDR2 YSLEER. Trimming took off 1 base at V and 1 base at J, with 7 bases between the two ends. The CDR3 loop spans 15 amino acids. The CDR3 here is CASSQAFGNTGELFF. CDR3 DNA sequence: TGCGCCAGCAGCCAAGCGTTCGGGAACACCGGGGAGCTGTTTTTT.

The genes are TRBV7-2 and TRBJ2-5; D is unresolved. V lost 5 bases to trimming and J lost 1 base, with 11 bases between them. The CDR3 length is 14 residues. Germline CDR1 and CDR2: SGHTA and FQGNSA. The CDR3 here is CASSLWAVQETQYF. The DNA of the CDR3 is TGTGCCAGCAGCCTATGGGCCGTCCAAGAGACCCAGTACTTC.

This clonotype was observed a handful of times. V gene TRBV7-9 combines with J gene TRBJ2-7; 11 nucleotides match TRBD2. Germline V gene data show CDR1 as SEHNR and CDR2 as FQNEAQ (reference sequence). This CDR3 is 14 amino acids long. V gave up 5 bases and J gave up 2 bases; unmatched junction bases: 2. CDR3 protein: CASSETSGAYEQYF. As DNA, the CDR3 is TGTGCCAGCAGCGAGACTAGCGGGGCCTACGAGCAGTACTTC.

This chain connects TRBV24-1 to TRBJ2-3; 7 nucleotides match TRBD2. CDR1 and CDR2 (germline): KGHDR, SFDVKD. CDR3 length: 17 amino acids. Trimming took 5 bases from V and 0 from J; bases not matched to a gene: 10. The CDR3, as DNA: TGTGCCACCAGTGTGAGGCGGGAGTGGGGCAGCACAGATACGCAGTATTTT. It is translated as CATSVRREWGSTDTQYF.

This chain links TRBV28 with TRBJ1-2; a possible D gene is TRBD1 (5 bases). Germline-derived CDR1 and CDR2 are MDHEN and SYDVKM. V lost 8 bases, J lost 2 bases, and 12 bases lay in between. The CDR3 runs to 13 residues. The CDR3 nucleotides read TGTGCCAGCGTGCCGGCAGGGAACTATGGCTACACCTTC. Its protein product is CASVPAGNYGYTF.

In its sample, this clonotype was seen many times. The chain uses TRBV28 and TRBJ1-1; TRBD1 aligns across 9 bases. The J segment lost 8 bases and the V segment lost 4 bases, leaving 14 bases of the junction unmatched. The CDR3 totals 16 residues. Germline loops: CDR1 MDHEN, CDR2 SYDVKM. CDR3: CASSSPDRGTLLEAFF. The CDR3 region has the DNA TGTGCCAGCAGTTCTCCCGACAGGGGGACACTCCTCGAAGCTTTCTTT.

The rearrangement joins TRBV12-3 or TRBV12-4 to TRBJ2-3; the D gene could be TRBD1 or TRBD2 (5 bases each). The CDR3 is 19 amino acids. V was cut by 5 bases and J by 1 base, with 25 bases left in between. The CDR3 loop reads CASSPGTPWLAARTDTQYF. In nucleotides, the CDR3 is TGTGCCAGCAGTCCCGGGACCCCGTGGTTAGCCGCTCGCACAGATACGCAGTATTTT.

This clonotype was counted many times. The chain uses TRBV7-8 and TRBJ2-3; the match to TRBD2 covers 10 bases. Germline values: CDR1 SGHVS, CDR2 FQNEAQ. This CDR3 has 15 residues. After removal of 6 bases from V and 2 bases from J, the junction contained 5 bases not matched to a gene. The CDR3 protein is CASRKLAGHTDTQYF. For the CDR3, the DNA is TGTGCCAGCAGGAAACTAGCGGGGCACACAGATACGCAGTATTTT. The whole variable domain, filled in from reference TRBV7-8 and TRBJ2-3, reads GAGVSQSPRYKVAKRGQDVALRCDPISGHVSLFWYQQALGQGPEFLTYFQNEAQLDKSGLPSDRFFAERPEGSVSTLKIQRTQQEDSAVYLCASRKLAGHTDTQYFGPGTRLTVL.

The chain links TRBV5-4 to TRBJ2-3, with 11 nucleotides matching TRBD2. The J segment lost 2 bases and the V segment lost 2 bases, leaving 10 bases of the junction unmatched. The germline gives CDR1 SGHNT, CDR2 YYREEE (reference sequence). The CDR3 consists of 18 residues. DNA for the CDR3: TGTGCCAGCAGCTTATCTAGCGGGAGGATAGCCTCCACAGATACGCAGTATTTT. It codes for CASSLSSGRIASTDTQYF. The full variable domain, completed using reference TRBV5-4 and TRBJ2-3, is ETGVTQSPTHLIKTRGQQVTLRCSSQSGHNTVSWYQQALGQGPQFIFQYYREEENGRGNFPPRFSGLQFPNYSSELNVNALELDDSALYLCASSLSSGRIASTDTQYFGPGTRLTVL.

The CDR3 DNA reads TGTGCCAGCAGTTTGTTGTCGACTGGGGCCAACGTCCTGACTTTC. Translating it yields CASSLLSTGANVLTF. This rearrangement joins TRBV28 to TRBJ2-6; unclear D gene. The CDR3 runs 15 residues. Trimming left V 3 bases short and J 2 bases short, with 8 bases between. The V gene's germline CDR1 is MDHEN and CDR2 SYDVKM.

There are a few counts of this clonotype. The gene calls are TRBV9 and TRBJ2-1, with a tentative D call TRBD2 (5 bases). The CDR3 totals 16 residues. The germline V and J ends were trimmed by 2 bases and 7 bases, with 19 bases remaining between them. The germline CDR1 and CDR2 sequences are SGDLS and YYNGEE. The CDR3 nucleotides are TGTGCCAGCAGCGTCGGGCTACCGGGTCCGGGGAATGAGCAGTTCTTC. Encoded protein: CASSVGLPGPGNEQFF.

The rearrangement links TRBV27 to TRBJ2-6, with TRBD1 matching 8 bases. Germline CDR1 is MNHEY and CDR2 is SMNVEV (reference sequence). This CDR3 spans 16 amino acids. Unmatched junction bases numbered 8, after V lost 8 bases and J lost 2 bases. CDR3 sequence: CASHPRTGPGANVLTF. CDR3 nucleotide sequence: TGTGCCAGCCATCCGCGGACAGGGCCTGGGGCCAACGTCCTGACTTTC. The variable domain in full, with the rest retrieved from reference TRBV27 and TRBJ2-6, is EAQVTQNPRYLITVTGKKLTVTCSQNMNHEYMSWYRQDPGLGLRQIYYSMNVEVTDKGDVPEGYKVSRKEKRNFPLILESPSPNQTSLYFCASHPRTGPGANVLTFGAGSRLTVL.

This clonotype was observed at least ten times. The chain combines TRBV7-6 with TRBJ2-5; TRBD1 agrees at 10 bases. The CDR3 sequence is 15 residues long. Germline assignment: CDR1 SGHVS and CDR2 FNYEAQ. V lost 5 bases, J lost 5 bases, and 8 bases stayed unmatched. In DNA form, the CDR3 reads TGTGCCAGCAGCCCGGGACAGGGGAAAGGGGAGACCCAGTACTTC. Residues: CASSPGQGKGETQYF.

This clonotype has a handful of counts. V and J are TRBV24-1 and TRBJ1-1; 7 positions agree with TRBD1. The junction had 5 bases not matched to a gene; V was cut back by 5 bases and J by 3 bases. Looked up from germline, CDR1 is KGHDR and CDR2 is SFDVKD. The CDR3 sequence is 14 residues long. CDR3 sequence: CATSATGAHTEAFF. CDR3 in DNA: TGTGCCACCAGTGCCACAGGGGCCCACACTGAAGCTTTCTTT.

This clonotype was seen only a few times. The chain is built from TRBV5-5 and TRBJ2-7; 11 nucleotides match TRBD1. The CDR3 sequence is 15 residues long. CDR1 is SGHKS and CDR2 is YYEKEE in the germline V gene (reference sequence). Trimming at V came to 4 bases and at J to 2 bases, leaving 5 bases not matched to a gene. Here the CDR3 reads CASSQGQGVAYEQYV. The CDR3 region has the DNA TGTGCCAGCAGCCAGGGACAGGGGGTGGCCTACGAGCAGTACGTC.

This clonotype came up a few times. This rearrangement joins TRBV7-2 to TRBJ2-5; 9 positions match TRBD2. This CDR3 region has 16 residues. The germline V gene has CDR1 SGHTA and CDR2 FQGNSA. V shed 0 bases, J shed 7 bases, and the junction held 9 bases outside the gene matches. The CDR3 loop reads CASSLARTSDLRTQYF. CDR3 bases: TGTGCCAGCAGCTTAGCCCGGACTAGCGACCTCCGGACCCAGTACTTC. Together with reference TRBV7-2 and TRBJ2-5, the CDR3 gives the full variable domain: GAGVSQSPSNKVTEKGKDVELRCDPISGHTALYWYRQSLGQGLEFLIYFQGNSAPDKSGLPSDRFSAERTGGSVSTLTIQRTQQEDSAVYLCASSLARTSDLRTQYFGPGTRLLVL.

The chain recombines TRBV18 with TRBJ2-3; D is unresolved. Germline CDR1 reads KGHSH; CDR2 reads LQKENI. This CDR3 spans 15 amino acids. V lost 3 bases to trimming and J lost 6 bases, with 16 bases between them. The CDR3 bases are TGTGCCAGCTCACCTACAGTAACCCTACGGGATACGCAGTATTTT. Protein: CASSPTVTLRDTQYF.

The chain is built from TRBV7-2 and TRBJ2-3; 7 bases match TRBD1. This CDR3 is built from 11 residues. Germline assignment: CDR1 SGHTA and CDR2 FQGNSA. V dropped 5 bases and J dropped 9; count of bases not matched to a gene: 2. The DNA of the CDR3 is TGTGCCAGCAGCGTACAGGGGACGCAGTATTTT. This encodes CASSVQGTQYF. The full variable domain, completed using reference TRBV7-2 and TRBJ2-3, is GAGVSQSPSNKVTEKGKDVELRCDPISGHTALYWYRQSLGQGLEFLIYFQGNSAPDKSGLPSDRFSAERTGGSVSTLTIQRTQQEDSAVYLCASSVQGTQYFGPGTRLTVL.

Only a few counts were recorded for this clonotype. The rearrangement joins TRBV20-1 to TRBJ2-7, with no clear D. The CDR3 runs 11 residues. Trimming took off 3 bases at V and 6 bases at J, with 9 bases between the two ends. CDR1 DFQATT and CDR2 SNEGSKA come from the germline V gene (reference sequence). This chain's CDR3 is CSARQFPEQYF. As DNA, the CDR3 is TGCAGTGCTAGGCAGTTCCCCGAGCAGTACTTC.

V usage is TRBV4-2 and J usage is TRBJ2-4, with D unclear. The CDR3 sequence is 17 residues long. CDR1 and CDR2 from the germline V gene are LGHNA and YNFKEQ. The V gene lost 1 base and the J gene lost 0 bases, with 13 bases spanning the gap. CDR3 nucleotides: TGTGCCAGCAGCCAAGGAACAGCGAATCTAGCCAAAAACATTCAGTACTTC. Amino acid sequence: CASSQGTANLAKNIQYF.

The chain employs TRBV7-2 and TRBJ2-3; weak D call: TRBD2 (6 bases). The CDR3 is 13 residues long. Germline loops: CDR1 SGHTA, CDR2 FQGNSA. Trimming removed 8 bases at V and 4 bases at J, with 13 bases between. The CDR3 DNA reads as TGTGCCAGCCGAGGGGAGGTCCCAGATACGCAGTATTTT. Translating gives CASRGEVPDTQYF.